A selection of T cell receptor beta chains follows, all from one sample in a study of somatic mutations in cytotoxic T cells in rheumatoid arthritis. Sequencing used immunoSEQ multiplex PCR; TCRdb keeps in-frame clones, though not all of them. The sample comprises about 18,000 clones, around 83% of which are singletons, and 28% rests with the top ten. The sample taken for sequencing was CD8+ T cells sorted from blood. These receptors originate from an adult with rheumatoid arthritis. The CDR3 runs from the conserved cysteine through the conserved F or W. A D gene is named only where the DNA matches it firmly. Clone sizes are given selectively: once, few, many, or a class where the clone is expanded.

TRBV7-9	18	TRBJ1-1	-	-	CASSPLFSKGLRDTEAFF	TGTGCCAGCAGCCCCCTCTTTTCCAAGGGACTCCGAGACACTGAAGCTTTCTTT
TRBV5-6	15	TRBJ1-5	-	-	CASSFGIGGNQPQHF	TGTGCCAGCAGCTTTGGCATCGGGGGGAATCAGCCCCAGCATTTT
TRBV12-5	13	TRBJ1-2	-	-	CASGLGQGYGYTF	TGTGCTAGTGGTTTGGGTCAGGGATATGGCTACACCTTC
TRBV5-8	15	TRBJ2-1	-	TRBD2	CASSHGGAMGNEQFF	TGTGCCAGCAGCCACGGGGGGGCCATGGGGAATGAGCAGTTCTTC
TRBV2	15	TRBJ2-3	-	-	CASSDGATSTDTQYF	TGTGCCAGCTCGGATGGCGCGACTAGCACAGATACGCAGTATTTT
TRBV7-8	12	TRBJ2-2	-	-	CASSSFTGELFF	TGTGCCAGCAGCTCTTTTACCGGGGAGCTGTTTTTT
TRBV4-1	15	TRBJ1-4	few	-	CASSQDWTAGEKLFF	TGCGCCAGCAGCCAAGATTGGACGGCTGGGGAAAAACTGTTTTTT
TRBV10-3	15	TRBJ1-4	few	-	CAISEQAGLNEKLFF	TGTGCCATCAGTGAGCAGGCAGGCCTTAATGAAAAACTGTTTTTT
TRBV20-1	10	TRBJ2-5	few	-	CSGGWETQYF	TGCAGTGGGGGCTGGGAGACCCAGTACTTC
TRBV4-1	15	TRBJ2-7	-	-	CASSQEVRDVYEQYF	TGCGCCAGCAGCCAAGAAGTCCGGGACGTTTACGAGCAGTACTTC
TRBV7-2	16	TRBJ2-7	-	TRBD2	CASSPRTSGINNEQYF	TGTGCCAGCAGCCCGCGGACTAGCGGGATTAATAACGAGCAGTACTTC